Following are 22 T cell receptor beta chains from one sample sequenced in a study of blood T cell repertoires in COVID-19. This table comes from immunoSEQ multiplex PCR, and its TCRdb copy is limited to in-frame clones, with some not included. The repertoire holds roughly 100,000 clones, with 75% to 95% as singletons. What was sequenced was peripheral blood. These TCRs come from a man between 18 and 29 years old with acute or convalescent COVID-19.

J is TRBJ1-1 and V is TRBV4-2, with D maybe TRBD1 (5 bases). Per germline, CDR1 LGHNA and CDR2 YNFKEQ. There are 16 residues in the CDR3. Trimming left V 4 bases short and J 0 bases short, with 15 bases between. The CDR3 DNA is TGTGCCAGCAGCCTCCAGCTAGGACAAGTGAACACTGAAGCTTTCTTT. Amino acids: CASSLQLGQVNTEAFF.

The chain combines TRBV5-1 with TRBJ2-5; 7 nucleotides align to TRBD2. V dropped 0 bases and J dropped 5; count of bases not matched to a gene: 16. The CDR3 loop spans 18 amino acids. Germline V lookup: CDR1 SGHRS, CDR2 YFSETQ. The CDR3 is CASSLEPRAGVARETQYF. As DNA, the CDR3 is TGCGCCAGCAGCTTGGAGCCCCGGGCGGGAGTGGCAAGGGAGACCCAGTACTTC.

The CDR3: CASSLGQGNNSPLHF. The CDR3 DNA reads TGTGCCAGCAGCTTGGGACAGGGGAATAATTCACCCCTCCACTTT. The chain is built from TRBV7-9 and TRBJ1-6; 10 nucleotides agree with TRBD1. The CDR3 totals 15 residues. J was trimmed by 5 bases and V by 3 bases; bases with no gene match: 1. Germline values: CDR1 SEHNR, CDR2 FQNEAQ (reference sequence).

The rearrangement uses TRBV19 and TRBJ1-2, with 11 positions matching TRBD1. Germline values: CDR1 LNHDA, CDR2 SQIVND (reference sequence). This CDR3 has 18 amino acids. V shed 7 bases, J shed 7 bases, and the junction held 20 bases outside the gene matches. In DNA form, the CDR3 reads TGTGCCAGTACCCTCGATGGGGGTAAAGGACAGGGGGCTGGTGGCTACACCTTC. The encoded protein is CASTLDGGKGQGAGGYTF.

This chain joins TRBV5-1 and TRBJ2-1, with 8 bases that match TRBD2. J lost 0 bases, V lost 5 bases, and 16 bases had no gene match. CDR3 length equals 19 residues. Germline loops: CDR1 SGHRS, CDR2 YFSETQ. The CDR3 loop reads CASRARGELPKSSYNEQFF. CDR3 DNA: TGCGCCAGCAGGGCGCGGGGGGAGCTTCCTAAGAGCTCCTACAATGAGCAGTTCTTC.

The chain links TRBV5-6 to TRBJ1-6; the match to TRBD1 covers 8 bases. The CDR3 covers 14 residues. The junction had 3 bases not matched to a gene; V was cut back by 0 bases and J by 10 bases. Looked up from germline, CDR1 is SGHDT and CDR2 is YYEEEE. In nucleotides, the CDR3 is TGTGCCAGCAGCTTGGACAGGGGGTACTCACCCCTCCACTTT. Translated: CASSLDRGYSPLHF.

The chain recombines TRBV6-1 with TRBJ1-2, with 8 bases identical to TRBD1. The CDR3 has 17 residues. V shed 1 base and J 5 bases; nucleotides not matched to a gene: 12. CDR1 is MNHNS, CDR2 SASEGT, per germline. CDR3 sequence reads: CASSEEIGGTGIYGYTF. CDR3 bases: TGTGCCAGCAGTGAAGAAATCGGCGGGACAGGTATTTATGGCTACACCTTC.

This clone turned up a few times. DNA for the CDR3: TGTGCCAGCAGCCTTCAGGCTAGCAATCAGCCCCAGCATTTT. Translating gives CASSLQASNQPQHF. V and J are TRBV7-8 and TRBJ1-5; no clear D gene. Germline values: CDR1 SGHVS, CDR2 FQNEAQ. The CDR3 consists of 14 residues. The V and J ends lost 5 bases and 0 bases respectively, with 8 bases between them.

The gene calls are TRBV5-4 and TRBJ2-7; unclear D gene. V was pared by 2 bases and J by 6 bases, with 12 bases between. CDR3 length equals 13 residues. Germline lookup yields CDR1 SGHNT and CDR2 YYREEE (reference sequence). CDR3 bases: TGTGCCAGCAGCTTCTCCGGGTTGGGCGAGCAGTACTTC. Translating gives CASSFSGLGEQYF.

This clone was seen a single time. V is TRBV9 and J is TRBJ2-5; 7 positions match TRBD1. This CDR3 spans 14 amino acids. The V and J ends lost 0 bases and 2 bases, in that order; junction bases with no gene match: 1. Germline-derived CDR1 and CDR2 are SGDLS and YYNGEE. The CDR3 protein is CASSVDRGQETQYF. CDR3 DNA: TGTGCCAGCAGCGTAGACAGGGGACAAGAGACCCAGTACTTC.

The chain is built from TRBV10-3 and TRBJ1-2; 8 bases fit TRBD1. Germline assignment: CDR1 ENHRY and CDR2 SYGVKD. The CDR3 loop spans 15 amino acids. The junction had 10 bases not matched to a gene; V was cut back by 6 bases and J by 4 bases. DNA for the CDR3: TGTGCCATCAGATCGACAGGGGATAGTACCTATGGCTACACCTTC. Encoded protein: CAIRSTGDSTYGYTF.

This sequence joins TRBV6-6 and TRBJ1-3, with a possible D match to TRBD1 (6 bases). Germline CDR1 is MNHNY and CDR2 is SVGAGI (reference sequence). The CDR3 is 14 amino acids. Trimming shortened V by 8 bases and J by 0 bases, and 11 bases separated the two germline ends. For the CDR3, the DNA is TGTGCCAGCGGACAGCCTGTCTCTGGAAACACCATATATTTT. Translating it yields CASGQPVSGNTIYF.

To note about this clone: Germline is not matched at one junction end, which may reflect a read error. V usage is TRBV6-1 and J usage is TRBJ2-5, with TRBD1 identical over 10 bases. Germline assignment: CDR1 MNHNS and CDR2 SASEGT. This CDR3 spans 13 amino acids. The CDR3 DNA reads as TGTGCCAGCAGTGAAGTGAGGGGGGACAGGGGACACTTC. Translation gives CASSEVRGDRGHF.

The rearrangement uses TRBV25-1 and TRBJ1-2; 7 nucleotides align to TRBD1. CDR3 length equals 16 residues. The V segment lost 1 base and the J segment 5 bases; nucleotides outside the gene matches: 10. Germline V lookup: CDR1 MGHDK, CDR2 SYGVNS. Written as DNA, the CDR3 is TGTGCCAGCAGTGAATGGGATGCAGGGGGGAAGTATGGCTACACCTTC. Its translation is CASSEWDAGGKYGYTF.

CDR3 nucleotides: TGTGCCAGCAGTGGGACAGGGAGAAACATGAACACTGAAGCTTTCTTT. The encoded protein is CASSGTGRNMNTEAFF. J is TRBJ1-1 and V is TRBV2; TRBD1 agrees at 8 bases. Germline V gene lookup returns CDR1 SNHLY and CDR2 FYNNEI. V was clipped by 4 bases and J by 0 bases; unmatched bases: 7. There are 16 residues in the CDR3.

The chain joins TRBV9 to TRBJ2-3, with 10 nucleotides matching TRBD1. Germline V CDR1 and CDR2: SGDLS, YYNGEE. V lost 1 base to trimming and J lost 4 bases; unmatched junction nucleotides: 6. This CDR3 is 16 amino acids long. CDR3 region: CASSVWTGGFPDTQYF. The CDR3 coding sequence is TGTGCCAGCAGCGTATGGACAGGGGGTTTCCCAGATACGCAGTATTTT.

The V call is TRBV10-2, the J call TRBJ2-1, with D perhaps TRBD2 (6 bases). This CDR3 comprises 13 residues. Germline lookup yields CDR1 WSHSY and CDR2 SAAADI. Trimming left V 7 bases short and J 16 bases short, with 23 bases between. The CDR3 DNA reads as TGCGCCAGCATTCAGCCACCACGGGGGACCCCCTTCTTC. Protein sequence: CASIQPPRGTPFF.

V and J are TRBV25-1 and TRBJ1-4; weak D call: TRBD1 (6 bases). This CDR3 comprises 15 residues. Germline values: CDR1 MGHDK, CDR2 SYGVNS. V dropped 1 base and J dropped 7 bases, with 13 bases sitting between them. DNA for the CDR3: TGTGCCAGCAGTGAATCGAAAGGGGGAAGTGAAAAACTGTTTTTT. As protein: CASSESKGGSEKLFF. The variable domain in full, with the rest retrieved from reference TRBV25-1 and TRBJ1-4, is EADIYQTPRYLVIGTGKKITLECSQTMGHDKMYWYQQDPGMELHLIHYSYGVNSTEKGDLSSESTVSRIRTEHFPLTLESARPSHTSQYLCASSESKGGSEKLFFGSGTQLSVL.

V gene TRBV5-6 combines with J gene TRBJ1-3; no clear D. This CDR3 comprises 15 residues. Germline V gene lookup returns CDR1 SGHDT and CDR2 YYEEEE. Trimming shortened V by 3 bases and J by 0 bases, and 10 bases separated the two germline ends. The CDR3 here is CASSWPGSSGNTIYF. The DNA of the CDR3 is TGTGCCAGCAGCTGGCCCGGGAGCTCTGGAAACACCATATATTTT.

This clone occurred once. The chain uses TRBV5-1 and TRBJ1-5, with D possibly being TRBD1 (5 bases). Between the trimmed V and J ends, which lost 0 bases and 2 bases, there was a span of 15 bases. This CDR3 comprises 17 residues. Germline V gene sequence: CDR1 SGHRS, CDR2 YFSETQ. The CDR3 DNA sequence: TGCGCCAGCAGCTTGGCCCCCGGCAGGGAGGGCAATCAGCCCCAGCATTTT. It codes for CASSLAPGREGNQPQHF. Filled out from reference TRBV5-1 and TRBJ1-5, the complete variable domain reads KAGVTQTPRYLIKTRGQQVTLSCSPISGHRSVSWYQQTPGQGLQFLFEYFSETQRNKGNFPGRFSGRQFSNSRSEMNVSTLELGDSALYLCASSLAPGREGNQPQHFGDGTRLSIL.

The V and J genes are TRBV7-9 and TRBJ1-1; a possible D gene is TRBD1 (6 bases). The CDR3 has 14 residues. CDR1 and CDR2 (germline): SEHNR, FQNEAQ (reference sequence). The V end lost 5 bases, the J end lost 3 bases, and 13 bases lay between the germline ends. DNA for the CDR3: TGTGCCAGCAGCGTCCAGGGGTTTGACACTGAAGCTTTCTTT. Protein product: CASSVQGFDTEAFF.

The chain links TRBV29-1 to TRBJ1-2; no definite D call. The germline V gene encodes CDR1 SQVTM and CDR2 ANQGSEA. The CDR3 is made up of 13 amino acids. Trimming stripped 7 bases from V and 1 base from J, with 13 bases between. CDR3 bases: TGCAGCGCCGCGGGCTCGCATAACTATGGCTACACCTTC. Amino acids: CSAAGSHNYGYTF.